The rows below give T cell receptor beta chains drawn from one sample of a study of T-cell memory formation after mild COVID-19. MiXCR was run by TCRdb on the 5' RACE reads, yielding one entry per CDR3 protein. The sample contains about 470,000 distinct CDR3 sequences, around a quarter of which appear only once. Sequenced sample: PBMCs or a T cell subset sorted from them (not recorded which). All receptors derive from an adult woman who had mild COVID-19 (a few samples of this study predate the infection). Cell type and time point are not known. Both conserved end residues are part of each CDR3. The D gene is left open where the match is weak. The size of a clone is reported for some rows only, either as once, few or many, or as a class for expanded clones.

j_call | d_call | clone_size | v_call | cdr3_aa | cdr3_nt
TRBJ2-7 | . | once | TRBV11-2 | CASSWAQSYEQYF | TGTGCCAGCTCATGGGCACAGAGCTACGAGCAGTACTTC
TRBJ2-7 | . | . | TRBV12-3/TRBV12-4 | CASSLAPGEAYEQYF | TGTGCCAGCAGTTTAGCCCCCGGTGAGGCCTACGAGCAGTACTTC
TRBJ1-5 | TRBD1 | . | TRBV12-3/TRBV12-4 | CASRANRGILNQPQHF | TGTGCCAGCAGGGCAAACAGGGGGATCCTCAATCAGCCCCAGCATTTT
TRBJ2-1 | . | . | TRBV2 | CASSEAREIQFF | TGTGCCAGCAGTGAAGCGCGGGAAATTCAGTTCTTC
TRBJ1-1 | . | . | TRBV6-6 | CASRGGPNFEAFF | TGTGCCAGTCGGGGCGGTCCTAACTTTGAAGCTTTCTTT
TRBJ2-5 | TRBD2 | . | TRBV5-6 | CASSLGVSGGGETQYF | TGTGCCAGCAGCCTCGGAGTCTCTGGCGGGGGAGAGACCCAGTACTTC
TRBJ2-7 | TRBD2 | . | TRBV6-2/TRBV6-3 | CASSYSRTSGSKGEQYF | TGTGCCAGCAGTTACTCAAGGACTAGCGGGAGTAAGGGCGAGCAGTACTTC
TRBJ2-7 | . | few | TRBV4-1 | CASSQEGAGEQYF | TGCGCCAGCAGCCAAGAAGGGGCGGGCGAGCAGTACTTC
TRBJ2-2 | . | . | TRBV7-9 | CASSFFPRHTSGELFF | TGTGCCAGCAGCTTCTTTCCGAGACACACGTCCGGGGAGCTGTTTTTT
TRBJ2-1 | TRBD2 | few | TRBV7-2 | CASSLASGSRNEQFF | TGTGCCAGCAGCTTAGCTAGCGGGAGCCGGAATGAGCAGTTCTTC
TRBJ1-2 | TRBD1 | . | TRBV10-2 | CASTPGGFGYTF | TGCGCCAGCACCCCAGGGGGTTTCGGCTACACCTTC
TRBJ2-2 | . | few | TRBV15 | CATSRERGNTGELFF | TGTGCCACCAGCAGAGAACGGGGAAACACCGGGGAGCTGTTTTTT
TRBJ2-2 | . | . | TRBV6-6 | CASSYTLRQVTGELFF | TGTGCCAGCAGTTACACATTGAGACAGGTGACCGGGGAGCTGTTTTTT
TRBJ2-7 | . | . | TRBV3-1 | CASGGGSTYEQYF | TGTGCCAGCGGGGGAGGTAGCACCTACGAGCAGTACTTC
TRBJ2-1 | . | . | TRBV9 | CASSVDPRGNNEQFF | TGTGCCAGCAGCGTAGATCCCAGGGGAAACAATGAGCAGTTCTTC
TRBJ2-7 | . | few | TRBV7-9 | CASSRNGLEQYF | TGTGCCAGCAGCCGTAACGGCCTCGAGCAGTACTTC
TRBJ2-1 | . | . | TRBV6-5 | CASRAGTPYDEQFF | TGTGCCAGCAGAGCCGGGACTCCCTACGATGAGCAGTTCTTC
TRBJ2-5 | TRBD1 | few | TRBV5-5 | CASSPPDHRGGETQYF | TGTGCCAGCAGCCCACCTGACCACAGGGGTGGGGAGACCCAGTACTTC
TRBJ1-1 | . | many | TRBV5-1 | CASSLERGMNTEAFF | TGCGCCAGCAGCTTGGAACGGGGGATGAACACTGAAGCTTTCTTT
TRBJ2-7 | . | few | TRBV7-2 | CASSLAAGDYEQYF | TGTGCCAGCAGCTTAGCGGCAGGGGACTACGAGCAGTACTTC
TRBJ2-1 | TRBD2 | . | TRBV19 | CASSYRTSDNEQFF | TGTGCCAGTAGTTACCGGACTAGCGATAATGAGCAGTTCTTC
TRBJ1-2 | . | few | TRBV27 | CASSSPPHSYGYTF | TGTGCCAGCAGTTCCCCACCTCACTCCTATGGCTACACCTTC
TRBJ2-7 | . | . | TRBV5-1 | CASSPRAGVEQYF | TGCGCCAGCAGCCCACGTGCAGGGGTCGAGCAGTACTTC